This T cell receptor beta chain was profiled in a study of blood T cell repertoires in COVID-19 (dated by TCRdb to about 2020). About the investigation overall: Samples covering the acute and convalescent phases of COVID-19 were provided by collaborators in the United States, Italy and Spain. The material from the prospective study consisted of cDNA or gDNA derived from T cells, B-cell-depleted T cells, or PBMCs. Subjects who had been exposed to COVID-19, were actively infected with it, or had recovered from it provided the deeply sampled blood TCRbeta repertoires that made up the dataset. A freely available public database, intended as a resource for researchers studying the immune response to SARS-CoV-2, is where the repertoires were released. The samples were drawn from the first 160 participants of the ongoing ImmuneRACE study and from about 1,200 subjects provided by 6 global collaborators. The sample metadata nearly always contained a de-identified subject ID, COVID-19 status, age in years and sex. Where available, HLA class I and class II types were obtained from metadata supplied by the sample provider rather than from assay-based typing.

Participants in the prospective study were aged 18 to 89 years, lived in some 24 United States geographic areas, and enrolled through a virtual design. Cohort assignment in the prospective study relied on participant-reported clinical history from a screening survey and a study questionnaire. Mobile phlebotomists in the prospective study collected whole blood, serum and a nasopharyngeal or oropharyngeal swab from every participant. Over a roughly two-month period, participants in the prospective study had the option of providing additional blood draws and questionnaires. Prospective study blood samples were shipped either frozen or at room temperature before DNA extraction. The immunoSEQ Assay, a bias-controlled multiplex PCR, was used to amplify TCRbeta CDR3 regions from genomic DNA. The authors processed their data as follows. The number of nucleated cells in each sample was estimated by amplification of reference gene primers within the assay. Sequence reads were collapsed and filtered to measure the absolute abundance of every unique TCRbeta CDR3 rearrangement. For each sample, productive Simpson clonality was calculated as the square root of Simpson's diversity index across productive rearrangements. As stored in TCRdb, this immuneACCESS dataset retains in-frame rearrangements with V and J assigned. A fraction of the clones does not appear; measured against another copy, unresolved V genes explain less than half of the discrepancy, and the remainder lacks a known reason. V and J calls plus clone size are reproduced from that table; the DNA served to infer D and trimming. Present in this sample are approximately 260,000 clones, about 87% of which were seen just once. More than 0.95% of the sample is in the top ten clones.

Overall study outcomes, separate from this receptor: Clinical and demographic metadata were provided uncurated, with the amount varying by source and participant.

With regard to this clone: The clone's antigen remains unknown. Within one base of it there is no much larger clone, and no base qualities were kept.

Including the terminal cysteine and phenylalanine, the CDR3 comprises 17 residues. Just CDR3 DNA is preserved here, 51 bases in frame from base 1. For CDR1 and CDR2, the germline V gene (reference sequence) lists MNHEY and SMNVEV. Trimming at the junction amounts to 6 bases on V and 2 bases on J, and the germline ends lie 22 bases apart. Sample: PBMCs or T cells enriched from blood (not recorded which). The chain joins TRBV27 to TRBJ1-1; TRBD1 is perhaps the D gene, given 5 matching bases. This receptor was identified in a woman aged 40 to 55 with acute COVID-19. The nucleotides are TGTGCCAGCAGCAAACTTACGGGGGGGAGGGCTAACACTGAAGCTTTCTTT. This sequence encodes CASSKLTGGRANTEAFF.